The source of this T cell receptor beta chain is a study of T cells expressing NK-cell markers. Using the 5' RACE reads, TCRdb records one entry per CDR3 protein without DNA. This sample's table reports more than 90,000 distinct CDR3 sequences. CDR3 length: 12 amino acids. Germline V gives CDR1 MDHEN, CDR2 SYDVKM. The sequenced material came from blood T cells: a sorted CD56 or NKG2C T cell subset, CD4+ or CD8+ T cells, or bulk PBMC T cells (not recorded which). This rearrangement joins TRBV28 to TRBJ2-7; TCRdb calls TRBD1, which cannot be checked without DNA. The origin of this receptor is a woman between 18 and 70 years old in good health. CDR3 region: CASSRPSYEQYF.